Below, 12 T cell receptor beta chains from the same sample are listed, as sequenced in a study of blood T cell repertoires in COVID-19. Repertoires were generated with immunoSEQ multiplex PCR, while TCRdb's copy carries only in-frame clones and drops some. The sample carries over 250,000 clones, 88% recorded once. Sequenced: PBMCs or T cells enriched from blood (not recorded which). The receptors stem from a woman between 45 and 65 years old who had recovered from COVID-19.

The chain combines TRBV30 with TRBJ1-4; D perhaps matches TRBD1 (6 bases). Germline CDR1 reads GTSNPN; CDR2 reads SVGIG (reference sequence). V lost 1 base and J lost 2, with 11 bases in between. This CDR3 spans 15 amino acids. The CDR3 bases are TGTGCCTGGAGTGACCAACAGGGTACTAATGAAAAACTGTTTTTT. It codes for CAWSDQQGTNEKLFF.

The V and J genes are TRBV6-1 and TRBJ2-7, with 9 bases identical to TRBD2. CDR1 and CDR2 from the germline V gene are MNHNS and SASEGT. The trim removed 3 bases at V and 3 bases at J, leaving 3 bases unmatched. The CDR3 totals 14 residues. This CDR3 is CASSDLAGFYEQYF. CDR3 coding DNA: TGTGCCAGCAGTGACCTAGCGGGGTTCTACGAGCAGTACTTC.

This chain uses TRBV11-2 with TRBJ1-5; possible D gene TRBD1, 6 bases. This CDR3 has 16 residues. V shed 4 bases and J shed 2 bases, with 15 bases lying between them. Germline V gives CDR1 SGHAT, CDR2 FQNNGV. The CDR3 region is CASSSITGIRNQPQHF. The CDR3 coding sequence is TGTGCCAGCAGCTCCATAACAGGGATCCGCAATCAGCCCCAGCATTTT. Complete variable domain (other parts from reference TRBV11-2 and TRBJ1-5): EAGVAQSPRYKIIEKRQSVAFWCNPISGHATLYWYQQILGQGPKLLIQFQNNGVVDDSQLPKDRFSAERLKGVDSTLKIQPAKLEDSAVYLCASSSITGIRNQPQHFGDGTRLSIL.

This rearrangement joins TRBV5-4 to TRBJ2-5; TRBD1 aligns across 7 bases. The CDR3 has 14 residues. Germline CDR1 SGHNT, CDR2 YYREEE (reference sequence). Trimming took 4 bases from V and 2 from J; bases not matched to a gene: 5. The CDR3 protein is CASSPRQGQETQYF. CDR3 nucleotides: TGTGCCAGCAGCCCGAGACAGGGACAAGAGACCCAGTACTTC.

The CDR3 coding sequence is TGCAGTGCTAGTAGGCTGATAGCGGGTCGCACAGATACGCAGTATTTT. It translates to CSASRLIAGRTDTQYF. The chain is built from TRBV20-1 and TRBJ2-3, with 7 nucleotides matching TRBD2. This CDR3 region has 16 residues. The germline gives CDR1 DFQATT, CDR2 SNEGSKA (reference sequence). J lost 1 base, V lost 3 bases, and 10 bases had no gene match.

CDR3 bases: TGTGCCAGCAGCTCCACTAGTCGAGAGACGAATGAGCAGTTCTTC. This gives the protein CASSSTSRETNEQFF. This chain links TRBV7-6 with TRBJ2-1, with TRBD2 as a possible D gene (5 bases). CDR3 size: 15 residues. V dropped 4 bases and J dropped 7 bases, with 17 bases sitting between them. Germline CDR1 SGHVS, CDR2 FNYEAQ.

This chain uses TRBV5-1 with TRBJ1-2, with a possible D match to TRBD1 (5 bases). V shed 1 base and J shed 4 bases, with 11 bases lying between them. The germline gives CDR1 SGHRS, CDR2 YFSETQ. This CDR3 has 14 residues. The CDR3 sequence is CASSLSQTVYGYTF. CDR3 in DNA: TGCGCCAGCAGCTTGTCACAGACAGTCTATGGCTACACCTTC. Using reference TRBV5-1 and TRBJ1-2 for the parts outside the CDR3, the full variable domain is KAGVTQTPRYLIKTRGQQVTLSCSPISGHRSVSWYQQTPGQGLQFLFEYFSETQRNKGNFPGRFSGRQFSNSRSEMNVSTLELGDSALYLCASSLSQTVYGYTFGSGTRLTVV.

CDR3 coding DNA: TGTGCCAGCAGTCGCCAGGGAATTAGCAATCAGCCCCAGCATTTT. Translation: CASSRQGISNQPQHF. The rearrangement links TRBV27 to TRBJ1-5, with D possibly matching TRBD1 (5 bases). The germline V gene encodes CDR1 MNHEY and CDR2 SMNVEV (reference sequence). The CDR3 spans 15 residues. V was trimmed by 5 bases and J by 0 bases, leaving 11 bases between them.

This chain uses TRBV5-1 with TRBJ2-7; 10 bases map to TRBD1. Trimming removed 1 base from V and 6 bases from J; junction bases left unmatched: 7. From germline, CDR1 is SGHRS and CDR2 YFSETQ. This CDR3 contains 15 residues. CDR3 in amino acids: CASSLLGQGNSEQYF. The CDR3 nucleotides read TGCGCCAGCAGCTTGTTGGGACAGGGGAACAGCGAGCAGTACTTC.

This chain connects TRBV7-3 to TRBJ2-1; 8 nucleotides line up with TRBD1. V shed 2 bases and J 6 bases; nucleotides not matched to a gene: 6. The CDR3 covers 15 residues. Germline CDR1 and CDR2: SGHTA and FQGTGA. CDR3 in amino acids: CASSLGQGAINEQFF. The DNA for the CDR3 is TGTGCCAGCAGCTTAGGGCAGGGGGCAATCAATGAGCAGTTCTTC.

The J gene is TRBJ2-5, the V gene TRBV19, with D maybe TRBD2 (5 bases). This CDR3 is built from 15 residues. The V and J ends lost 6 bases and 5 bases respectively, with 19 bases between them. Germline V gene lookup returns CDR1 LNHDA and CDR2 SQIVND (reference sequence). In DNA form, the CDR3 reads TGTGCCAGTAGCCGAACGGGCGGGCGAGGGGAGACCCAGTACTTC. This translates into CASSRTGGRGETQYF.

The chain is built from TRBV11-2 and TRBJ2-7; 7 bases agree with TRBD1. The ends lost 6 bases at V and 1 base at J; junction bases unmatched: 9. The CDR3 sequence is 15 residues long. Germline V lookup: CDR1 SGHAT, CDR2 FQNNGV. The CDR3 DNA reads as TGTGCCAGCAGTACCTCGGGGACAGCGTCCTACGAGCAGTACTTC. Its protein is CASSTSGTASYEQYF. The full variable domain, its missing parts supplied by reference TRBV11-2 and TRBJ2-7, is EAGVAQSPRYKIIEKRQSVAFWCNPISGHATLYWYQQILGQGPKLLIQFQNNGVVDDSQLPKDRFSAERLKGVDSTLKIQPAKLEDSAVYLCASSTSGTASYEQYFGPGTRLTVT.